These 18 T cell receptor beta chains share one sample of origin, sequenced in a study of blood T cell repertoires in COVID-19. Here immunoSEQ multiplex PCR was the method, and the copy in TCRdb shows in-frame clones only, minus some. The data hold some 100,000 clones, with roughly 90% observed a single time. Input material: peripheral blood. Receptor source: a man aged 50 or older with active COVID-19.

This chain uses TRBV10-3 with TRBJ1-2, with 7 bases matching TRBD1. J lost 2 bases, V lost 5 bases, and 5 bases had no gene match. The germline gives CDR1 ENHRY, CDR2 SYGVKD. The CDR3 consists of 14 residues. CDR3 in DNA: TGTGCCATCAGTTCCGGGACAGAAAACTATGGCTACACCTTC. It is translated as CAISSGTENYGYTF.

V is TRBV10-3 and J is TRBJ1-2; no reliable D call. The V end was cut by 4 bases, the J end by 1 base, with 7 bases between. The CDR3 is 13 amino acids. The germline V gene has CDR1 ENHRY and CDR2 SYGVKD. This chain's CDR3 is CAISALSNYGYTF. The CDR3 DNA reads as TGTGCCATCAGTGCGCTCAGTAACTATGGCTACACCTTC.

CDR3 coding DNA: TGTGCCAGCAGCCCCCAGGGATCTAGCAATCAGCCCCAGCATTTT. This codes for CASSPQGSSNQPQHF. The chain uses TRBV7-9 and TRBJ1-5, with TRBD1 as a possible D gene (5 bases). The V end lost 5 bases, the J end lost 0 bases, and 11 bases lay between the germline ends. The CDR3 runs to 15 residues. CDR1 SEHNR and CDR2 FQNEAQ come from the germline V gene (reference sequence).

Here the CDR3 reads CASSPQDTIYF. In DNA form, the CDR3 reads TGTGCCAGCTCACCTCAGGACACCATATATTTT. The rearrangement links TRBV18 to TRBJ1-3; D is uncertain. The germline V and J ends were trimmed by 3 bases and 8 bases, with 5 bases remaining between them. CDR1 and CDR2 from the germline V gene are KGHSH and LQKENI. The CDR3 consists of 11 residues.

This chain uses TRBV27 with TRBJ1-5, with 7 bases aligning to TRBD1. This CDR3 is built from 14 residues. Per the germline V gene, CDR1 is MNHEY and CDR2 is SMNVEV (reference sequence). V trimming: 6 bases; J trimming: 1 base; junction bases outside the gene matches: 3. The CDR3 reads CASRMGQSNQPQHF. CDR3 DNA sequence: TGTGCCAGCAGGATGGGACAGAGCAATCAGCCCCAGCATTTT.

The CDR3 region has the DNA TGTGCCAGTAGTCATCCCGGACAGGGGAGTGAAAAACTGTTTTTT. Amino acid sequence: CASSHPGQGSEKLFF. This rearrangement joins TRBV19 to TRBJ1-4; 9 bases map to TRBD1. Per germline, CDR1 LNHDA and CDR2 SQIVND (reference sequence). This CDR3 is 15 amino acids long. V lost 5 bases and J lost 7; bases outside the gene matches: 8.

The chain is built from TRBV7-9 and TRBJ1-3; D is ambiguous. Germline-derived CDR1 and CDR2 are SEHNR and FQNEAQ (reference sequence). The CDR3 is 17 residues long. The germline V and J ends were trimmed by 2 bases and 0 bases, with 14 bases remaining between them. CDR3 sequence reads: CASSLPQVFPSGNTIYF. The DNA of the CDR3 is TGTGCCAGCAGCTTACCTCAGGTATTTCCCTCTGGAAACACCATATATTTT. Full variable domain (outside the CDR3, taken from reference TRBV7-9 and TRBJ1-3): DTGVSQNPRHKITKRGQNVTFRCDPISEHNRLYWYRQTLGQGPEFLTYFQNEAQLEKSRLLSDRFSAERPKGSFSTLEIQRTEQGDSAMYLCASSLPQVFPSGNTIYFGEGSWLTVV.

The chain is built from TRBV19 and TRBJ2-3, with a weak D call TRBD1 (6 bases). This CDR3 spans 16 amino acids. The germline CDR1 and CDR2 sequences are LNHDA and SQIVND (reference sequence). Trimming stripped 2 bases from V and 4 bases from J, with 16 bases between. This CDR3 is CASSISGWGRPDTQYF. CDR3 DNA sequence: TGTGCCAGTAGTATATCGGGTTGGGGGCGCCCAGATACGCAGTATTTT.

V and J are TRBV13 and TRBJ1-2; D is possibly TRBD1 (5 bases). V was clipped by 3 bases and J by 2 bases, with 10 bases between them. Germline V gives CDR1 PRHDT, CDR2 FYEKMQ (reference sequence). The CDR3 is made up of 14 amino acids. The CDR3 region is CASSLLQVNYGYTF. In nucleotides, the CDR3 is TGTGCCAGCAGCTTGTTACAGGTGAACTATGGCTACACCTTC.

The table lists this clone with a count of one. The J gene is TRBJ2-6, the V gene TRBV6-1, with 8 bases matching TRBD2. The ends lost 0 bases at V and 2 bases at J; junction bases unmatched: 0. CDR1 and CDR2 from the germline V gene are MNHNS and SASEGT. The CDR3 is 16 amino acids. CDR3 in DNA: TGTGCCAGCAGTGAAGCGCGGGGGGCTGGGGCCAACGTCCTGACTTTC. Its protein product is CASSEARGAGANVLTF.

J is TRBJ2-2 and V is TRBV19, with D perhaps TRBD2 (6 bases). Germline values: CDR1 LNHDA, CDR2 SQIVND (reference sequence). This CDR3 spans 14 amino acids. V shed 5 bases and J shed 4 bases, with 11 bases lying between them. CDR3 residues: CASSWGAGTGELFF. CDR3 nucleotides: TGTGCCAGTAGTTGGGGAGCGGGCACCGGGGAGCTGTTTTTT.

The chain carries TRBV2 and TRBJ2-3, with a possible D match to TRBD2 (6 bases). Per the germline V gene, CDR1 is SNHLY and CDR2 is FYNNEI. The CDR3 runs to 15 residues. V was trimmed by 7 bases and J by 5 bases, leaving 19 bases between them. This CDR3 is CASIRMRDDVDTQYF. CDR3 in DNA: TGTGCCAGCATCCGAATGCGGGATGACGTAGATACGCAGTATTTT.

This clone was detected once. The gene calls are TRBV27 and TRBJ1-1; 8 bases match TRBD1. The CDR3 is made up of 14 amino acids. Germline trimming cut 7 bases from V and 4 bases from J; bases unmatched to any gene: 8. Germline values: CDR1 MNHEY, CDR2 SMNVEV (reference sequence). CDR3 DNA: TGTGCCAGCACTCCGAACAGGGGGGGCACTGAAGCTTTCTTT. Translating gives CASTPNRGGTEAFF.

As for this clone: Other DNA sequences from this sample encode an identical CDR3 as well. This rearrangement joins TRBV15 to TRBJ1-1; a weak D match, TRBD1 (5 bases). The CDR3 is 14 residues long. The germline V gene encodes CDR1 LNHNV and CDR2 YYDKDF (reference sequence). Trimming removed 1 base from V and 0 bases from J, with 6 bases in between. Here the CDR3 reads CATSRVGLNTEAFF. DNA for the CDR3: TGTGCCACCAGCAGAGTGGGGCTGAACACTGAAGCTTTCTTT.

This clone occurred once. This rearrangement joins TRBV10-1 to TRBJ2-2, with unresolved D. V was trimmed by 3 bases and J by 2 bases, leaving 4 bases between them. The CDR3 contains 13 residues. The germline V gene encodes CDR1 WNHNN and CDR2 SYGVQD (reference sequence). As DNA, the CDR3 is TGCGCCAGCAGTGACAGTAACACCGGGGAGCTGTTTTTT. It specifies CASSDSNTGELFF.

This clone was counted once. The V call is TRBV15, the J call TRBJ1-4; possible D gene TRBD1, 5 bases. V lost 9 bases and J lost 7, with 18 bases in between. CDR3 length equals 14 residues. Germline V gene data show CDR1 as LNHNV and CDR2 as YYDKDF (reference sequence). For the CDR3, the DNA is TGTGCCACTAGCCGAGGGGAGGTCCGTGAAAAACTGTTTTTT. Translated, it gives CATSRGEVREKLFF.

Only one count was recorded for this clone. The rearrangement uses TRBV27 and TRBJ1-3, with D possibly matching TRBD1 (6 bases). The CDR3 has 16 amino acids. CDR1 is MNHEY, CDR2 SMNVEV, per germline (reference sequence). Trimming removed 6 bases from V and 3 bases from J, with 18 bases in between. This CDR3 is CASSPRDTSGGNTIYF. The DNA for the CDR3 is TGTGCCAGCAGCCCCCGGGACACTTCGGGTGGAAACACCATATATTTT.

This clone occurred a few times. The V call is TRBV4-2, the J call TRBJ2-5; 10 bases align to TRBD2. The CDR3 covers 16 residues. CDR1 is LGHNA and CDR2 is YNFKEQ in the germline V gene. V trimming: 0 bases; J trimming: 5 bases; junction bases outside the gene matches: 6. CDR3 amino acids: CASSQEAGGDVETQYF. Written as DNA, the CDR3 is TGTGCCAGCAGCCAAGAAGCGGGAGGGGATGTTGAGACCCAGTACTTC.